One TCR beta chain is described in this entry. The antigen is not known. All of the sorted populations showed purity greater than 95%. CDR3 length: 14 amino acids. The germline V gene encodes CDR1 GTSNPN and CDR2 SVGIG (reference sequence). V lost 3 bases to trimming and J lost 2 bases; unmatched junction nucleotides: 4. This entry comes from a study of beta chain features in type 1 diabetes. Points from the study as a whole: TCRB CDR3s from Type 1 diabetes patients were moderately but significantly shorter in all four CD4+ subsets.

Every bit of the isolated RNA underwent reverse transcription, so sequencing read expressed TCRB transcripts. Assay: immunoSEQ multiplex PCR; the TCRdb copy retains only in-frame clones and omits some. The data contain fewer than 200,000 clones, 10% to 13% of them singletons. The clonotype was recovered from a man aged 30-40 years with type 1 diabetes. J is TRBJ2-1 and V is TRBV30; 7 bases agree with TRBD1. The sequenced material came from central memory CD4+ T cells from blood. CDR3: CAWRKGQPYNEQFF. In DNA form, the CDR3 reads TGTGCCTGGAGAAAGGGACAGCCCTACAATGAGCAGTTCTTC.